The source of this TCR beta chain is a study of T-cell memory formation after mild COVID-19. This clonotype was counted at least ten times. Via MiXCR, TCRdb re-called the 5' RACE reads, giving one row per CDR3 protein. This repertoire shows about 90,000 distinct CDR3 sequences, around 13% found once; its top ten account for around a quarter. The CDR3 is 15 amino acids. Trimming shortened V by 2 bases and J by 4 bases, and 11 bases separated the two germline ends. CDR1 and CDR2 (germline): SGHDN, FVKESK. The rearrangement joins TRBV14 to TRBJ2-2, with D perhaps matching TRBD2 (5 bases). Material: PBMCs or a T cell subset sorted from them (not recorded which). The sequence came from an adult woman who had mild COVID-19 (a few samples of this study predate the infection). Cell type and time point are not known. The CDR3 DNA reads TGTGCCAGCAGCCAATATATGGGGAGCACCGGGGAGCTGTTTTTT. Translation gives CASSQYMGSTGELFF. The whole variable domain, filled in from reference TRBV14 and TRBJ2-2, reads EAGVTQFPSHSVIEKGQTVTLRCDPISGHDNLYWYRRVMGKEIKFLLHFVKESKQDESGMPNNRFLAERTGGTYSTLKVQPAELEDSGVYFCASSQYMGSTGELFFGEGSRLTVL.